The present T cell receptor beta chain was sequenced within a study of blood T cell repertoires in COVID-19. Study context: Italy, Spain and the United States were the sources of the convalescent and acute COVID-19 samples. T cells, B-cell-depleted T cells, or PBMCs supplied cDNA or gDNA.

Per the authors' pipeline: Scientists estimated how many nucleated cells there were by amplifying reference gene primers. The assay was immunoSEQ multiplex PCR, and TCRdb's table has in-frame clones only and misses some. V and J calls and clone size follow that table, whereas D and trimming were derived from the DNA. The sample holds about 280,000 clones; roughly 86% are singletons and the top ten take around 9%. As to this clone: The same CDR3 arises from other DNA sequences in this sample as well.

This sequence was found in a man aged 35 to 55 with active or convalescent COVID-19. The specimen sequenced was peripheral blood.

The chain's CDR3 is CASSLRESYEQYF. The CDR3 DNA reads as TGTGCCAGCAGTCTGCGGGAATCCTACGAGCAGTACTTC. The rearrangement joins TRBV27 to TRBJ2-7, with a tentative D call TRBD2 (6 bases). Germline CDR1 and CDR2: MNHEY and SMNVEV (reference sequence). Between the trimmed V and J ends, which lost 5 bases and 1 base, there was a span of 9 bases. This CDR3 is 13 amino acids long.